Listed below are T cell receptor beta chains from one sample, sequenced in a study of beta chain features in type 1 diabetes. Data came from immunoSEQ multiplex PCR; TCRdb stores just in-frame clones and leaves some out. The table records 150,000 to 200,000 clones, more than 60% of them present only once. The sequenced sample was naive CD4+ T cells from blood. Source of these receptors: a man aged 25-45 years with type 1 diabetes. The CDR3 runs from the conserved cysteine through the conserved F or W. A D gene is named only where the DNA matches it firmly. Clone size is stated in some rows and not others, as once, few, many or a class when expanded.

15 TRBJ2-3 - TRBV10-3 TRBD2 TGTGCCATCAGCGAAGCGGGGGGGCGCGGAGATACGCAGTATTTT CAISEAGGRGDTQYF
13 TRBJ1-2 - TRBV2 - TGTGCCAGCAGTGAAACGTGGGGCTCTGGCTACACCTTC CASSETWGSGYTF
16 TRBJ1-6 few TRBV30 - TGTGCCTGGAGTGTAGGGGCTAGCTCCTATAATTCACCCCTCCACTTT CAWSVGASSYNSPLHF
12 TRBJ2-5 - TRBV7-9 - TGTGCCAGCAGCTTAGTCCGGGAGACCCAGTACTTC CASSLVRETQYF
13 TRBJ2-3 - TRBV7-9 - TGTGCCAGCAGCTTTGGCGGCACAGATACGCAGTATTTT CASSFGGTDTQYF
11 TRBJ2-7 few TRBV29-1 - TGCAGCGTTGGCGGGACACCCGAGCAGTACTTC CSVGGTPEQYF
15 TRBJ2-7 once TRBV18 TRBD1 TGTGCCAGCTCGCCTAGTGGGACAGAAATCGACGAGCAGTACTTC CASSPSGTEIDEQYF
16 TRBJ1-2 - TRBV4-3 - TGCGCCAGCAGCCAAGATCTGTATCCACAGGGCTATGGCTACACCTTC CASSQDLYPQGYGYTF
12 TRBJ2-7 once TRBV18 - TGTGCCAGCTCACCCACAGGGTACGAGCAGTACTTC CASSPTGYEQYF
13 TRBJ2-2 - TRBV29-1 TRBD1 TGCAGCCCCGGGACAGGGATCACCGGGGAGCTGTTTTTT CSPGTGITGELFF
14 TRBJ2-7 - TRBV30 - TGTGCCTGTTCCGGGACGACTGTCTCCTACGAGCAGTACTTC CACSGTTVSYEQYF
12 TRBJ1-1 - TRBV25-1 - TGTGCCAGCACGTCTATTAACGCTGAAGCTTTCTTT CASTSINAEAFF
13 TRBJ1-2 - TRBV30 - TGTGCCTCTCAGATCGTACGCACCTATGGCTACACCTTC CASQIVRTYGYTF
15 TRBJ2-3 - TRBV7-2 TRBD2 TGTGCCAGCAGCTTGACTAGCGGGGTCACAGATACGCAGTATTTT CASSLTSGVTDTQYF
15 TRBJ2-1 - TRBV27 - TGTGCCAGCAGTCTGGGGGGGCCCTCCTACAATGAGCAGTTCTTC CASSLGGPSYNEQFF
15 TRBJ2-1 - TRBV29-1 TRBD1 TGCAGCGTTACTGGGACAGGGGCCTCCTACAATGAGCAGTTCTTC CSVTGTGASYNEQFF
12 TRBJ2-7 few TRBV5-1 - TGCGCCAGCAGCTTGGGGGACTACGAGCAGTACTTC CASSLGDYEQYF
17 TRBJ2-1 - TRBV7-9 - TGTGCCAGCAGCCCCAAAAGTTTCCCCGGTGTACGCAATGAGCAGTTCTTC CASSPKSFPGVRNEQFF
15 TRBJ2-5 - TRBV10-3 TRBD2 TGTGCCATCAGTGAGTCTAGCGGGGTCGAAGAGACCCAGTACTTC CAISESSGVEETQYF
11 TRBJ2-7 - TRBV29-1 - TGCAGCGCCGGACAACCCTACGAGCAGTACTTC CSAGQPYEQYF
15 TRBJ1-1 - TRBV29-1 TRBD1 TGCAGCGTTGTTGTCTCGGACAGGTTGAACACTGAAGCTTTCTTT CSVVVSDRLNTEAFF
19 TRBJ2-3 - TRBV7-9 - TGTGCCAGCAGCCCCCGCCGGCTGCGGAGCACAGAGGGTACAGATACGCAGTATTTT CASSPRRLRSTEGTDTQYF
13 TRBJ2-3 - TRBV7-2 - TGTGCCAGCAGTACTAGTAACCCAGATACGCAGTATTTT CASSTSNPDTQYF